The clone carrying this TCR beta chain was recorded once. The sample originates from a study of blood T cell repertoires in COVID-19. In germline, CDR1 is MNHEY, CDR2 SMNVEV (reference sequence). The junction had 9 bases not matched to a gene; V was cut back by 7 bases and J by 1 base. The CDR3 has 16 amino acids. In the source study's methods: Amplification of reference gene primers was used by the study to estimate nucleated cell counts. Measured with immunoSEQ multiplex PCR; TCRdb has only the in-frame clones, and not every one. V and J calls and clone size are as listed in that table; D and trimming were resolved from the DNA. The repertoire holds some 150,000 clones, with approximately 78% as singletons.

The gene calls are TRBV27 and TRBJ2-3, with 9 nucleotides matching TRBD2. The sequenced sample consisted of peripheral blood. This TCR came from a woman aged 80 or over with acute or convalescent COVID-19. This chain's CDR3 is CASTQAASGGTDTQYF. CDR3 DNA: TGTGCCAGCACCCAGGCGGCTAGCGGGGGCACAGATACGCAGTATTTT.